These T cell receptor beta chains were read from a single sample in a study of cytomegalovirus exposure and HLA in healthy donors. This table comes from immunoSEQ multiplex PCR, and its TCRdb copy is limited to in-frame clones, with some not included. The repertoire holds 150,000 to 200,000 clones, with less than 85% as singletons. The sequenced material came from PBMCs. The receptors stem from a man younger than 35 in good health and CMV-seropositive. Both conserved end residues are part of each CDR3. A D gene is named only where the DNA matches it firmly. Rows give clone size only sometimes, using once, few, many, or a class for an expanded clone.

j_gene: TRBJ1-6
abundance: few
d_gene: TRBD1
v_gene: TRBV6-1
CDR3aa: CASSDLPGQGNSPLHF
CDR3nt: TGTGCCAGCAGTGACCTCCCCGGACAGGGGAATTCACCCCTCCACTTT

j_gene: TRBJ2-2
abundance: once
d_gene: TRBD2
v_gene: TRBV2
CDR3aa: CASSDGRGGSGELFF
CDR3nt: TGTGCCAGCAGTGACGGGCGGGGGGGGTCCGGGGAGCTGTTTTTT

j_gene: TRBJ1-1
abundance: .
d_gene: .
v_gene: TRBV19
CDR3aa: CASSPTSFGDTEAFF
CDR3nt: TGTGCCAGTAGCCCTACATCTTTCGGAGACACTGAAGCTTTCTTT

j_gene: TRBJ2-2
abundance: .
d_gene: TRBD2
v_gene: TRBV9
CDR3aa: CASSFGGGTGELFF
CDR3nt: TGTGCCAGCAGCTTTGGGGGGGGGACCGGGGAGCTGTTTTTT

j_gene: TRBJ2-1
abundance: .
d_gene: TRBD2
v_gene: TRBV30
CDR3aa: CAWSDPFVAGVDDEQFF
CDR3nt: TGTGCCTGGAGTGACCCCTTTGTAGCGGGAGTGGACGATGAGCAGTTCTTC

j_gene: TRBJ1-1
abundance: .
d_gene: .
v_gene: TRBV5-4
CDR3aa: CASSLSFLHRVSTEAFF
CDR3nt: TGTGCCAGCAGCTTGAGTTTCCTTCACAGGGTGAGCACTGAAGCTTTCTTT

j_gene: TRBJ1-2
abundance: .
d_gene: .
v_gene: TRBV19
CDR3aa: CASQPPGGRNYGYTF
CDR3nt: TGTGCCAGTCAACCTCCAGGAGGTAGAAACTATGGCTACACCTTC

j_gene: TRBJ1-2
abundance: once
d_gene: .
v_gene: TRBV28
CDR3aa: CASSLGHLDYGYTF
CDR3nt: TGTGCCAGCAGTTTGGGCCACCTTGACTATGGCTACACCTTC

j_gene: TRBJ2-7
abundance: .
d_gene: TRBD2
v_gene: TRBV7-2
CDR3aa: CASSFRTARGVANEQYF
CDR3nt: TGTGCCAGCAGCTTCCGAACGGCGCGGGGGGTCGCGAACGAGCAGTACTTC

j_gene: TRBJ2-7
abundance: .
d_gene: TRBD1
v_gene: TRBV7-9
CDR3aa: CASSPDRWAPSYEQYF
CDR3nt: TGTGCCAGCAGCCCGGACAGGTGGGCACCCTCCTACGAGCAGTACTTC

j_gene: TRBJ1-1
abundance: .
d_gene: .
v_gene: TRBV18
CDR3aa: CASSPTPGWEGTEAFF
CDR3nt: TGTGCCAGCTCACCAACCCCGGGCTGGGAGGGAACTGAAGCTTTCTTT

j_gene: TRBJ1-2
abundance: .
d_gene: TRBD1
v_gene: TRBV19
CDR3aa: CASRRQGGGYTF
CDR3nt: TGTGCCAGTAGGCGACAGGGCGGTGGCTACACCTTC

j_gene: TRBJ1-3
abundance: .
d_gene: .
v_gene: TRBV28
CDR3aa: CASRSGTFSGNTIYF
CDR3nt: TGTGCCAGCAGATCCGGGACTTTCTCTGGAAACACCATATATTTT

j_gene: TRBJ2-1
abundance: .
d_gene: TRBD2
v_gene: TRBV27
CDR3aa: CASSDGTSGLNEQFF
CDR3nt: TGTGCCAGCAGTGACGGGACTAGCGGTCTCAATGAGCAGTTCTTC

j_gene: TRBJ2-1
abundance: .
d_gene: .
v_gene: TRBV28
CDR3aa: CASSPTPRNEQFF
CDR3nt: TGTGCCAGCAGCCCGACCCCGAGGAATGAGCAGTTCTTC

j_gene: TRBJ1-3
abundance: once
d_gene: .
v_gene: TRBV20-1
CDR3aa: CGGTSGNTIYF
CDR3nt: TGCGGGGGCACAAGTGGAAACACCATATATTTT

j_gene: TRBJ1-3
abundance: .
d_gene: .
v_gene: TRBV13
CDR3aa: CASSLPTGSRNTIYF
CDR3nt: TGTGCCAGCAGCCTTCCCACAGGATCGAGAAACACCATATATTTT

j_gene: TRBJ1-1
abundance: .
d_gene: .
v_gene: TRBV18
CDR3aa: CASSTGGQNTEAFF
CDR3nt: TGTGCCAGCTCAACCGGGGGGCAGAACACTGAAGCTTTCTTT

j_gene: TRBJ2-1
abundance: .
d_gene: .
v_gene: TRBV11-1
CDR3aa: CASSLSGDGYNEQFF
CDR3nt: TGTGCCAGCAGCTTATCAGGGGATGGGTACAATGAGCAGTTCTTC

j_gene: TRBJ1-6
abundance: once
d_gene: .
v_gene: TRBV5-5
CDR3aa: CASSPGGAASWSPLHF
CDR3nt: TGTGCCAGCAGCCCAGGAGGAGCCGCTTCGTGGTCACCCCTCCACTTT

j_gene: TRBJ2-1
abundance: once
d_gene: TRBD1
v_gene: TRBV19
CDR3aa: CASRTMTGAANEQFF
CDR3nt: TGTGCCAGTAGGACGATGACAGGGGCTGCCAATGAGCAGTTCTTC

j_gene: TRBJ2-3
abundance: .
d_gene: .
v_gene: TRBV6-6
CDR3aa: CASSRRILADTQYF
CDR3nt: TGTGCCAGCAGTCGGAGAATTCTGGCAGATACGCAGTATTTT

j_gene: TRBJ2-2
abundance: once
d_gene: TRBD2
v_gene: TRBV27
CDR3aa: CASSLTSGSGGELFF
CDR3nt: TGTGCCAGCAGCCTCACTAGCGGGAGCGGCGGGGAGCTGTTTTTT

j_gene: TRBJ2-5
abundance: .
d_gene: .
v_gene: TRBV29-1
CDR3aa: CSVEATGRRVETQYF
CDR3nt: TGCAGCGTTGAAGCGACAGGGAGGCGGGTGGAGACCCAGTACTTC

j_gene: TRBJ2-1
abundance: .
d_gene: TRBD2
v_gene: TRBV19
CDR3aa: CASRLAAYNEQFF
CDR3nt: TGTGCCAGCCGACTAGCGGCCTACAATGAGCAGTTCTTC

j_gene: TRBJ2-7
abundance: .
d_gene: TRBD2
v_gene: TRBV7-9
CDR3aa: CASTRSLREANEQYF
CDR3nt: TGTGCCAGCACCCGCTCATTGCGGGAGGCCAACGAGCAGTACTTC

j_gene: TRBJ1-1
abundance: few
d_gene: .
v_gene: TRBV2
CDR3aa: CASRAQGNTEAFF
CDR3nt: TGTGCCAGCAGAGCACAGGGGAACACTGAAGCTTTCTTT